What follows are 31 T cell receptor beta chains derived from one specimen sequenced in a study of Ad26.COV2.S vaccination and SARS-CoV-2 variants. Sequencing used immunoSEQ multiplex PCR; TCRdb keeps in-frame clones, though not all of them. The sample consists of about 410,000 clones, roughly 90% of them appearing once. Treatment denoted: some 19 received Ad26.COV2.S at low or high dose, single or two shots; 5 received placebo; per-sample allocation not given. After the first vaccine or placebo injection, samples were drawn on day 63. This sample comprised peripheral blood, obtained in a trial of Ad26.COV2.S vaccine versus placebo. Source of these receptors: a person between 18 and 60 years old who received the Ad26.COV2.S COVID-19 vaccine or a placebo.

In this sample, this clone turned up once. V gene TRBV5-1 combines with J gene TRBJ2-6; 7 bases map to TRBD1. Germline V gives CDR1 SGHRS, CDR2 YFSETQ. This CDR3 comprises 18 residues. J gave up 0 bases and V 3 bases, and 9 bases lay outside the gene matches. DNA for the CDR3: TGCGCCAGCAGCTCCGGGGACAGAGTTTTCTCTGGGGCCAACGTCCTGACTTTC. Protein sequence: CASSSGDRVFSGANVLTF.

The genes are TRBV10-2 and TRBJ2-7; D might be TRBD2 (5 bases). The CDR3 extends over 12 amino acids. Trimming cost V 7 bases and J 3 bases, with 10 bases left between them. Germline V gives CDR1 WSHSY, CDR2 SAAADI. CDR3 sequence: CASTGLHYEQYF. The CDR3 nucleotides are TGCGCCAGCACAGGACTGCACTACGAGCAGTACTTC.

The chain is built from TRBV2 and TRBJ1-2; D ambiguous. The CDR3 covers 12 residues. The germline CDR1 and CDR2 sequences are SNHLY and FYNNEI. V dropped 2 bases and J dropped 3 bases, with 4 bases sitting between them. CDR3 amino acids: CASSEQDYGYTF. Here the CDR3 DNA reads TGTGCCAGCAGTGAACAGGACTATGGCTACACCTTC.

V and J are TRBV29-1 and TRBJ1-2; 10 bases match TRBD1. Trimming at V came to 1 base and at J to 5 bases, leaving 10 bases not matched to a gene. The germline gives CDR1 SQVTM, CDR2 ANQGSEA. The CDR3 is 16 residues long. The DNA for the CDR3 is TGCAGCGTTGAAGTCGGGAGGGGACAGGGGATTTATGGCTACACCTTC. Translated, it gives CSVEVGRGQGIYGYTF.

The V call is TRBV10-2, the J call TRBJ2-7; 10 nucleotides agree with TRBD2. The CDR3 sequence is 13 residues long. V trimming: 3 bases; J trimming: 9 bases; junction bases outside the gene matches: 5. Per the germline V gene, CDR1 is WSHSY and CDR2 is SAAADI. The CDR3 region has the DNA TGCGCCAGCAGTGAAGCGGGAGGGCCGGTGCAGTACTTC. Translating it yields CASSEAGGPVQYF.

The CDR3 DNA reads TGTGCCAGCTCACCACCGATGAACTTCTACGAGCAGTACTTC. Protein: CASSPPMNFYEQYF. The V gene is TRBV18, the J gene TRBJ2-7, with unresolved D. Germline loops: CDR1 KGHSH, CDR2 LQKENI. V was trimmed by 0 bases and J by 3 bases, leaving 9 bases between them. The CDR3 covers 14 residues.

The V and J genes are TRBV9 and TRBJ2-1; 9 bases fit TRBD2. The germline gives CDR1 SGDLS, CDR2 YYNGEE. V lost 4 bases and J lost 8; bases outside the gene matches: 13. The CDR3 spans 16 residues. Written as DNA, the CDR3 is TGTGCCAGCAGCACAATAGCGGGAGTGGGGGGTCATGAGCAGTTCTTC. It yields the protein CASSTIAGVGGHEQFF.

V gene TRBV2 combines with J gene TRBJ1-1; perhaps TRBD1 as D (6 bases). This CDR3 has 15 residues. V was shortened by 6 bases and J by 1 base, with 15 bases between the two germline ends. In germline, CDR1 is SNHLY, CDR2 FYNNEI. CDR3 in DNA: TGTGCCAGCAGGGTCCAGGGGCGACGGAACACTGAAGCTTTCTTT. It yields the protein CASRVQGRRNTEAFF. Complete variable domain (other parts from reference TRBV2 and TRBJ1-1): EPEVTQTPSHQVTQMGQEVILRCVPISNHLYFYWYRQILGQKVEFLVSFYNNEISEKSEIFDDQFSVERPDGSNFTLKIRSTKLEDSAMYFCASRVQGRRNTEAFFGQGTRLTVV.

The genes are TRBV2 and TRBJ2-7; TRBD1 is a possible D gene (6 bases). CDR3 size: 15 residues. The V and J ends lost 7 bases and 7 bases respectively, with 23 bases between them. Germline V CDR1 and CDR2: SNHLY, FYNNEI. In DNA form, the CDR3 reads TGTGCCAGCACGAAAGCAAACAGGGCGACCCCTGAGCAGTACTTC. It encodes CASTKANRATPEQYF.

The rearrangement uses TRBV9 and TRBJ2-1; possibly TRBD2 for D (6 bases). Germline CDR1 SGDLS, CDR2 YYNGEE. The CDR3 contains 16 residues. Trimming removed 4 bases from V and 4 bases from J, with 18 bases in between. As DNA, the CDR3 is TGTGCCAGCAGCACAAATGCGGGACCACCTTACAATGAGCAGTTCTTC. Translated, it gives CASSTNAGPPYNEQFF.

This chain connects TRBV7-8 to TRBJ1-2; 8 bases are a match to TRBD1. The V and J ends lost 4 bases and 4 bases, in that order; junction bases with no gene match: 5. The CDR3 contains 14 residues. The germline V gene encodes CDR1 SGHVS and CDR2 FQNEAQ. The CDR3 protein is CASSSGQGIYGYTF. Written as DNA, the CDR3 is TGTGCCAGCAGCTCAGGACAGGGTATCTATGGCTACACCTTC.

This chain joins TRBV5-1 and TRBJ2-3, with TRBD1 as a possible D gene (6 bases). V lost 4 bases and J lost 8, with 14 bases in between. The CDR3 is 13 amino acids. Germline assignment: CDR1 SGHRS and CDR2 YFSETQ. CDR3 amino acids: CASSMPQGGTQYF. CDR3 nucleotide sequence: TGCGCCAGCAGCATGCCACAGGGTGGTACGCAGTATTTT. The full variable domain, with the rest looked up from reference TRBV5-1 and TRBJ2-3, is KAGVTQTPRYLIKTRGQQVTLSCSPISGHRSVSWYQQTPGQGLQFLFEYFSETQRNKGNFPGRFSGRQFSNSRSEMNVSTLELGDSALYLCASSMPQGGTQYFGPGTRLTVL.

The chain combines TRBV19 with TRBJ1-1; D gene unclear. V was pared by 4 bases and J by 11 bases, with 14 bases between. The CDR3 consists of 12 residues. The germline V gene has CDR1 LNHDA and CDR2 SQIVND (reference sequence). CDR3 in DNA: TGTGCCAGTAGTAGCTCTCGGGCTCGGGCTTTCTTT. It translates to CASSSSRARAFF. The complete variable domain, with remaining parts taken from reference TRBV19 and TRBJ1-1, reads DGGITQSPKYLFRKEGQNVTLSCEQNLNHDAMYWYRQDPGQGLRLIYYSQIVNDFQKGDIAEGYSVSREKKESFPLTVTSAQKNPTAFYLCASSSSRARAFFGQGTRLTVV.

V is TRBV7-3 and J is TRBJ2-3; D remains unclear. Trimming cost V 4 bases and J 5 bases, with 10 bases left between them. The CDR3 length is 13 residues. Germline V CDR1 and CDR2: SGHTA, FQGTGA. CDR3 sequence reads: CASSSNPEDTQYF. Here the CDR3 DNA reads TGTGCCAGCAGCTCCAACCCCGAAGATACGCAGTATTTT.

The genes are TRBV20-1 and TRBJ2-7; no clear D gene. Per the germline V gene, CDR1 is DFQATT and CDR2 is SNEGSKA (reference sequence). The CDR3 runs 10 residues. V was pared by 6 bases and J by 6 bases, with 9 bases between. CDR3 residues: CSAHSLEQYF. The CDR3 DNA is TGCAGTGCGCACAGTCTCGAGCAGTACTTC.

This clone was seen only a few times. V is TRBV4-3 and J is TRBJ1-3; TRBD1 is a possible D gene (5 bases). CDR1 is LGHNA and CDR2 is YSLEER in the germline V gene. V was pared by 3 bases and J by 0 bases, with 15 bases between. The CDR3 is 17 residues long. The CDR3 protein is CASSQDFRDYSGNTIYF. CDR3 DNA: TGCGCCAGCAGCCAGGATTTCAGGGACTACTCTGGAAACACCATATATTTT.

The chain employs TRBV7-8 and TRBJ1-2; D uncertain. Trimming pared 0 bases from V and 0 bases from J, leaving 11 bases between. The length of the CDR3 is 16 residues. Per the germline V gene, CDR1 is SGHVS and CDR2 is FQNEAQ. CDR3 region: CASSLARARSNYGYTF. CDR3 in DNA: TGTGCCAGCAGCTTAGCGAGGGCGCGTTCTAACTATGGCTACACCTTC.

This clone occurred once. The V call is TRBV7-3, the J call TRBJ2-3, with D perhaps matching TRBD2 (5 bases). V was shortened by 7 bases and J by 6 bases, with 17 bases between the two germline ends. This CDR3 is built from 14 residues. Looked up from germline, CDR1 is SGHTA and CDR2 is FQGTGA. This CDR3 is CASTSGGPGDTQYF. In DNA, the CDR3 is TGTGCCAGCACCTCTGGAGGACCGGGGGATACGCAGTATTTT.

This sequence joins TRBV7-8 and TRBJ2-7; 8 bases are a match to TRBD1. The CDR3 has 16 amino acids. Germline V gene sequence: CDR1 SGHVS, CDR2 FQNEAQ. V was clipped by 4 bases and J by 4 bases; unmatched bases: 12. The CDR3: CASSSQRQGFGYEQYF. CDR3 coding DNA: TGTGCCAGCAGCTCCCAGAGACAGGGGTTTGGGTACGAGCAGTACTTC.

The chain links TRBV19 to TRBJ1-2, with 11 bases matching TRBD1. V was clipped by 6 bases and J by 8 bases; unmatched bases: 11. There are 15 residues in the CDR3. Germline loops: CDR1 LNHDA, CDR2 SQIVND (reference sequence). The CDR3 DNA is TGTGCCAGTAGCCTCTTCGGACAGGGGGCAAGGGGCTACACCTTC. Protein: CASSLFGQGARGYTF.

This clone was seen a single time. This rearrangement joins TRBV7-7 to TRBJ2-5, with a possible D match to TRBD1 (9 bases). Germline CDR1 SSHAT, CDR2 FNYEAQ (reference sequence). The CDR3 spans 15 residues. With 8 bases removed from V and 2 bases from J, the gap between germline ends came to 18 bases. The CDR3 reads CASGGGTGRQETQYF. DNA of the CDR3: TGTGCCAGCGGCGGGGGGACAGGGCGGCAAGAGACCCAGTACTTC.

V gene TRBV5-4 combines with J gene TRBJ1-4, with TRBD1 identical over 7 bases. Per germline, CDR1 SGHNT and CDR2 YYREEE (reference sequence). Trimming removed 4 bases from V and 10 bases from J; junction bases left unmatched: 10. The CDR3 extends over 14 amino acids. CDR3 residues: CASSPGQEFGKLFF. Here the CDR3 DNA reads TGTGCCAGCAGCCCTGGACAGGAGTTCGGAAAACTGTTTTTT.

The chain carries TRBV5-4 and TRBJ1-4, with 7 bases aligning to TRBD1. Trimming cost V 4 bases and J 4 bases; bases outside gene matches: 7. The germline gives CDR1 SGHNT, CDR2 YYREEE (reference sequence). CDR3 length equals 15 residues. CDR3 residues: CASSNRTGINEKLFF. CDR3 DNA: TGTGCCAGCAGCAACCGGACAGGAATTAATGAAAAACTGTTTTTT.

The CDR3 reads CASSLGLTDDRTGELFF. In DNA, the CDR3 is TGTGCCAGCAGCTTAGGTCTCACGGACGATCGCACCGGGGAGCTGTTTTTT. This chain links TRBV7-9 with TRBJ2-2; D gene ambiguous. Germline V gene sequence: CDR1 SEHNR, CDR2 FQNEAQ (reference sequence). The CDR3 runs to 17 residues. Trimming took 1 base from V and 4 from J, leaving 16 bases between them.

The rearrangement links TRBV10-3 to TRBJ1-2, with D perhaps matching TRBD1 (5 bases). The CDR3 extends over 11 amino acids. CDR1 is ENHRY, CDR2 SYGVKD, per germline. Trimming stripped 7 bases from V and 6 bases from J, with 9 bases between. Here the CDR3 reads CAIMGVNGYTF. In DNA form, the CDR3 reads TGTGCCATCATGGGGGTGAATGGCTACACCTTC.

This clone was recorded a few times. J is TRBJ1-3 and V is TRBV6-1, with no clear D. V shed 0 bases and J shed 3 bases, with 6 bases lying between them. Germline CDR1 and CDR2: MNHNS and SASEGT. This CDR3 comprises 14 residues. CDR3 amino acids: CASSEAPGGNTIYF. The CDR3 nucleotides read TGTGCCAGCAGTGAAGCGCCAGGTGGAAACACCATATATTTT.

V gene TRBV5-1 combines with J gene TRBJ2-2; TRBD1 might be the D (6 bases). Looked up from germline, CDR1 is SGHRS and CDR2 is YFSETQ. The CDR3 has 14 amino acids. Trimming pared 4 bases from V and 4 bases from J, leaving 11 bases between. This CDR3 is CASSVGQSTGELFF. The CDR3 DNA reads as TGCGCCAGCAGCGTGGGACAATCCACCGGGGAGCTGTTTTTT. Based on the CDR3 plus reference TRBV5-1 and TRBJ2-2, the full variable domain is KAGVTQTPRYLIKTRGQQVTLSCSPISGHRSVSWYQQTPGQGLQFLFEYFSETQRNKGNFPGRFSGRQFSNSRSEMNVSTLELGDSALYLCASSVGQSTGELFFGEGSRLTVL.

This clone has only one observation. The CDR3 DNA is TGTGCCAGCAGTCCTCCCGGGCCCAATTCACCCCTCCACTTT. It encodes CASSPPGPNSPLHF. V gene TRBV28 combines with J gene TRBJ1-6; D remains unclear. CDR3 length: 14 amino acids. V lost 5 bases and J 7 bases, leaving 12 bases between the germline ends. From germline, CDR1 is MDHEN and CDR2 SYDVKM. Full variable domain (missing parts from reference TRBV28 and TRBJ1-6): DVKVTQSSRYLVKRTGEKVFLECVQDMDHENMFWYRQDPGLGLRLIYFSYDVKMKEKGDIPEGYSVSREKKERFSLILESASTNQTSMYLCASSPPGPNSPLHFGNGTRLTVT.

The chain is built from TRBV12-3 or TRBV12-4 and TRBJ1-5; D remains unclear. The CDR3 extends over 12 amino acids. With 3 bases removed from V and 9 bases from J, the gap between germline ends came to 9 bases. CDR3 in amino acids: CASSLVLGPQHF. CDR3 DNA: TGTGCCAGCAGTTTGGTCTTGGGGCCCCAGCATTTT.

CDR3 sequence reads: CASSLVEGASYEQYF. For the CDR3, the DNA is TGTGCCAGCAGCTTAGTTGAGGGGGCCTCCTACGAGCAGTACTTC. This rearrangement joins TRBV7-6 to TRBJ2-7; 7 nucleotides align to TRBD1. Trimming at V came to 1 base and at J to 0 bases, leaving 3 bases not matched to a gene. Germline CDR1 reads SGHVS; CDR2 reads FNYEAQ. The length of the CDR3 is 15 residues.

V and J are TRBV7-9 and TRBJ2-5, with D perhaps TRBD2 (7 bases). In germline, CDR1 is SEHNR, CDR2 FQNEAQ (reference sequence). The CDR3 has 15 residues. The germline V and J ends were trimmed by 5 bases and 9 bases, with 22 bases remaining between them. The CDR3 nucleotides are TGTGCCAGCAGCCTCCTGGTTCAGGGGAGCGGGGCCCAGTACTTC. Amino acid sequence: CASSLLVQGSGAQYF.